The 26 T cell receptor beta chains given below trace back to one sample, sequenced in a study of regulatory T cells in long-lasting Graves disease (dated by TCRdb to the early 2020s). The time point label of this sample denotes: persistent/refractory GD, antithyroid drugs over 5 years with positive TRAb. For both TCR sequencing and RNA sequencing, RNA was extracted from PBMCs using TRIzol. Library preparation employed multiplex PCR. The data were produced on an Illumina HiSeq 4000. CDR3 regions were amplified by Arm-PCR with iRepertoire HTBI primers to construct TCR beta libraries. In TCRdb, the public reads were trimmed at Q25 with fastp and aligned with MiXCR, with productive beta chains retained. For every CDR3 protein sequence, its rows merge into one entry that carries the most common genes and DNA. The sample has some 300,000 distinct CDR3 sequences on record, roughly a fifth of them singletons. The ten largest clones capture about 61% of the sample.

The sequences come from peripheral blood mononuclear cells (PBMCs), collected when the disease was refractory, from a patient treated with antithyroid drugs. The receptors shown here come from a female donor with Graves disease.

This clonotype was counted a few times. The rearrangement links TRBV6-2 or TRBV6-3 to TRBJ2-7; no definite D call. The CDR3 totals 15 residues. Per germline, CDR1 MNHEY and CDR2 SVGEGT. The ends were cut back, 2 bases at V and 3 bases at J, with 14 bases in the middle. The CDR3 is CASSYDGSPSYEQYF. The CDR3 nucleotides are TGTGCCAGCAGTTACGACGGCAGTCCTAGCTACGAGCAGTACTTC.

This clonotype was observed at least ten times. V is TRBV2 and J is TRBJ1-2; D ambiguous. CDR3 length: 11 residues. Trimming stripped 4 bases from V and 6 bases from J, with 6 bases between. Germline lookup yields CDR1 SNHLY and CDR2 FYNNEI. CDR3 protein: CASSVEDGYTF. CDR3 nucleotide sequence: TGTGCCAGCAGTGTGGAGGATGGCTACACCTTC.

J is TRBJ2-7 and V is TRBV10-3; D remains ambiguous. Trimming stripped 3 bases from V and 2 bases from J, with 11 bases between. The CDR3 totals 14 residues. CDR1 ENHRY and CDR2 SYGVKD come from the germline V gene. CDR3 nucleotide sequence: TGTGCCATCAGTGAAGATATAGGGACCTACGAGCAGTACTTC. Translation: CAISEDIGTYEQYF.

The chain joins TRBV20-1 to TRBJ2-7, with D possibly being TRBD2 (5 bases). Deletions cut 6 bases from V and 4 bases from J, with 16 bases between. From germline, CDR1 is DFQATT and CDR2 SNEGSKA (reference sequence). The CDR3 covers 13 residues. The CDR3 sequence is CSATPPSGYEQYF. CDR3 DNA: TGCAGTGCCACTCCGCCCTCGGGGTACGAGCAGTACTTC.

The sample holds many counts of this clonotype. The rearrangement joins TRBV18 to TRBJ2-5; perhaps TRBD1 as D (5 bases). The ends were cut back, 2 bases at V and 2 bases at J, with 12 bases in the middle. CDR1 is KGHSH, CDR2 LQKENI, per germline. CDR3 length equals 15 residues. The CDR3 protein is CASSPYTDTQETQYF. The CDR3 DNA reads TGTGCCAGCTCACCATATACGGACACACAAGAGACCCAGTACTTC.

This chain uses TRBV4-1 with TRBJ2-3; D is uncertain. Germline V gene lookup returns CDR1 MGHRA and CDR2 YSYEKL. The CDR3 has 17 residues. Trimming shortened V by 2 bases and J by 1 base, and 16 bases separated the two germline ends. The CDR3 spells CASSQRSLVSRTDTQYF. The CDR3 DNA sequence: TGCGCCAGCAGCCAACGCAGTCTAGTCTCTCGCACAGATACGCAGTATTTT.

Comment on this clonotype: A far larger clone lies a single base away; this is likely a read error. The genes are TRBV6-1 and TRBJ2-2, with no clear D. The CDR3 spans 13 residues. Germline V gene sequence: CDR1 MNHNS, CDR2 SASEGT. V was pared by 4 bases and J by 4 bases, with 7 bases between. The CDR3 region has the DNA TGTGCCAGCAGTGCCCTACCCACCGGGGAGCTGTTTTTT. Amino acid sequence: CASSALPTGELFF.

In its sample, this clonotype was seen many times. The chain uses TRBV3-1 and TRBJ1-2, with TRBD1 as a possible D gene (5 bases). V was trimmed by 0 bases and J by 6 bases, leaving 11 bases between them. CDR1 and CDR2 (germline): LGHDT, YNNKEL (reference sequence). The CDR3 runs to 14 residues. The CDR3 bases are TGTGCCAGCAGCCAAGATGGGGGGAAAGATGGCTACACCTTC. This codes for CASSQDGGKDGYTF.

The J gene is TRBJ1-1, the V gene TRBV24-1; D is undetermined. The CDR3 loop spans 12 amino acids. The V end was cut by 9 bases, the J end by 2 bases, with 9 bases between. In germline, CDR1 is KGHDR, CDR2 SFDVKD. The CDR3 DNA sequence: TGTGCCACCCCAGACGGAAACACTGAAGCTTTCTTT. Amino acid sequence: CATPDGNTEAFF.

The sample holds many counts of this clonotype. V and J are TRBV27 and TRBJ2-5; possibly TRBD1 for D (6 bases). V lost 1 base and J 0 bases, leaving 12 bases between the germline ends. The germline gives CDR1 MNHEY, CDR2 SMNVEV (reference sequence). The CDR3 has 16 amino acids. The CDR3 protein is CASSLWSGQYQETQYF. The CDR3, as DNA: TGTGCCAGCAGTTTATGGAGTGGACAGTACCAAGAGACCCAGTACTTC.

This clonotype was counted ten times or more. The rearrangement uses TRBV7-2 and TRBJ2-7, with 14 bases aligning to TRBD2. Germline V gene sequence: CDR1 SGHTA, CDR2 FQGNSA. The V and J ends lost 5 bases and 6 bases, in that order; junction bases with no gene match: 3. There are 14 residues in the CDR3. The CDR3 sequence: CASSLGLAGGEQYF. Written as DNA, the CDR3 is TGTGCCAGCAGCCTAGGACTAGCGGGAGGCGAGCAGTACTTC.

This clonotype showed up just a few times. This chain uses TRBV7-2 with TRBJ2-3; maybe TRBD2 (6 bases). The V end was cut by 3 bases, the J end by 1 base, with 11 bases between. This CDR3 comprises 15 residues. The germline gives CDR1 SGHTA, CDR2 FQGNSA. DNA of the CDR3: TGTGCCAGCAGCTTGGAGGGGTCCGGCACAGATACGCAGTATTTT. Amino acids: CASSLEGSGTDTQYF.

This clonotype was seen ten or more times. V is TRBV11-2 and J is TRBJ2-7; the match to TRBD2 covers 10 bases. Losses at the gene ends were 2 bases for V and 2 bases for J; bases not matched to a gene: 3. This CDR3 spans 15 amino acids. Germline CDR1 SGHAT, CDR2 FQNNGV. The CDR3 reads CASSLLSGRAYEQYF. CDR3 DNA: TGTGCCAGCAGCTTACTCAGCGGGAGGGCCTACGAGCAGTACTTC.

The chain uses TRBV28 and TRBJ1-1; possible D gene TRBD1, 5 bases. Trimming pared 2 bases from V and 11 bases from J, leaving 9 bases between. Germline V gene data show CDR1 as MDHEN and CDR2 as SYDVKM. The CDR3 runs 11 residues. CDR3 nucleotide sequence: TGTGCCAGCAGTTTAGGGGGAGTTGCTTTCTTT. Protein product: CASSLGGVAFF.

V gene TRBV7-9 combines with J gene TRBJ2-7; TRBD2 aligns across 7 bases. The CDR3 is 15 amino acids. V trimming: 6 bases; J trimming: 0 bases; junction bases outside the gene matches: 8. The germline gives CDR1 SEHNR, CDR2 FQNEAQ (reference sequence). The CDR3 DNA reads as TGTGCCAGCAGTTTCACTCGGGACTACTCCTACGAGCAGTACTTC. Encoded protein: CASSFTRDYSYEQYF.

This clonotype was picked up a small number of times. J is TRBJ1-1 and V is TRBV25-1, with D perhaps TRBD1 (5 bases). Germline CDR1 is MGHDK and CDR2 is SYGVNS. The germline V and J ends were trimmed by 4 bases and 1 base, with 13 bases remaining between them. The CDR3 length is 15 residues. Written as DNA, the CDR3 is TGTGCCAGCAGTGCCTGGGACTCTCCGAACACTGAAGCTTTCTTT. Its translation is CASSAWDSPNTEAFF.

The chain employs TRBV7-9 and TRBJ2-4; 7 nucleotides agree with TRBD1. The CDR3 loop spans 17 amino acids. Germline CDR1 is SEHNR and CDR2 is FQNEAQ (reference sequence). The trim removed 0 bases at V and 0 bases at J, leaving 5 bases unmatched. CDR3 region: CASSLAMGQLAKNIQYF. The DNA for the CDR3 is TGTGCCAGCAGCTTAGCGATGGGACAGCTAGCCAAAAACATTCAGTACTTC. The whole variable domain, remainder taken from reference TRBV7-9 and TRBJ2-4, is DTGVSQNPRHKITKRGQNVTFRCDPISEHNRLYWYRQTLGQGPEFLTYFQNEAQLEKSRLLSDRFSAERPKGSFSTLEIQRTEQGDSAMYLCASSLAMGQLAKNIQYFGAGTRLSVL.

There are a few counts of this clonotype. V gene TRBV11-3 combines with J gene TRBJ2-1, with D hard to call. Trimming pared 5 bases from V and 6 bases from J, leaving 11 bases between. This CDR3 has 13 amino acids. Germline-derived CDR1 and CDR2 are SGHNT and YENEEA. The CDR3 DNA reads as TGTGCCAGCAGCGTTAACACCGCCAATGAGCAGTTCTTC. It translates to CASSVNTANEQFF.

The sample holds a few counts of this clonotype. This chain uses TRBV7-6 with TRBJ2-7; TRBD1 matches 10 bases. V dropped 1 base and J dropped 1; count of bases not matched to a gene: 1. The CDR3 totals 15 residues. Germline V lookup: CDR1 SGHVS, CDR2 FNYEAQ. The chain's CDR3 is CASSLGDRGSYEQYF. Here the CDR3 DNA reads TGTGCCAGCAGCTTAGGGGACAGGGGTTCCTACGAGCAGTACTTC.

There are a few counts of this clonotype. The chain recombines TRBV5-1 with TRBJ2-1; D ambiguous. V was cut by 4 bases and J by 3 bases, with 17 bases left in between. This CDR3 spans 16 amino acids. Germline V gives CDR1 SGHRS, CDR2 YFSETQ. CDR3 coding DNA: TGCGCCAGCAGCCCCCTAACCATGGGTAACTACAATGAGCAGTTCTTC. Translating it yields CASSPLTMGNYNEQFF.

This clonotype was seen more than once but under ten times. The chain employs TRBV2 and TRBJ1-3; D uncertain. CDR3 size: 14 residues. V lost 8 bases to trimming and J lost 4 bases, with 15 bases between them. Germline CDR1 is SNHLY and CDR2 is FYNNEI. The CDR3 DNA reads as TGTGCCAGCCTCCCCGAAGTAGGAGGAAACACCATATATTTT. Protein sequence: CASLPEVGGNTIYF.

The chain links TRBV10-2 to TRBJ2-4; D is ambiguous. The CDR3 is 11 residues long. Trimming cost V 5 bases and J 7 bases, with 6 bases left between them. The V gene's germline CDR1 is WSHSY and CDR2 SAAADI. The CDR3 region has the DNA TGCGCCAGCAGTCCAAACAACATTCAGTACTTC. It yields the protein CASSPNNIQYF.

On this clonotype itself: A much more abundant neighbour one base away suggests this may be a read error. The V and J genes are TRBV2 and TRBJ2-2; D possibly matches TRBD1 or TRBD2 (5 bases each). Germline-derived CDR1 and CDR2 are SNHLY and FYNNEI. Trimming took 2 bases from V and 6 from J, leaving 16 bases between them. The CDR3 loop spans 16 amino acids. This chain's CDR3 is CASSEYPGTDAGELFF. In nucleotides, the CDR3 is TGTGCCAGCAGTGAATATCCCGGGACGGACGCCGGGGAGCTGTTTTTT.

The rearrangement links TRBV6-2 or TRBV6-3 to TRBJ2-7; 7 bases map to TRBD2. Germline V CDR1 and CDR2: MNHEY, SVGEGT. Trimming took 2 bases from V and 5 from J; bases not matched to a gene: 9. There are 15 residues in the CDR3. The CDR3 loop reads CASSYVAGVSHEQYF. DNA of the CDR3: TGTGCCAGCAGTTACGTGGCGGGAGTGAGCCACGAGCAGTACTTC.

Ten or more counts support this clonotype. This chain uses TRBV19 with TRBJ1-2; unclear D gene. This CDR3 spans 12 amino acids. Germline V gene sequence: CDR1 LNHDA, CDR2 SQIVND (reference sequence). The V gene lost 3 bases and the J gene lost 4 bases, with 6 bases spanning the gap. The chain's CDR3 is CASSMLRYGYTF. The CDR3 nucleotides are TGTGCCAGTAGTATGTTGCGCTATGGCTACACCTTC.

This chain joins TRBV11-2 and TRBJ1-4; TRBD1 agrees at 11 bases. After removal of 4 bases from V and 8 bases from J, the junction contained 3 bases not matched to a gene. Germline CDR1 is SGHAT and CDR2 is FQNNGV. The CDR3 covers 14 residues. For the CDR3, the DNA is TGTGCCAGCAGCTCGGACAGGGGGCGCGAAAAACTGTTTTTT. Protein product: CASSSDRGREKLFF. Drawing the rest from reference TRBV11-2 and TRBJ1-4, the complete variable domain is EAGVAQSPRYKIIEKRQSVAFWCNPISGHATLYWYQQILGQGPKLLIQFQNNGVVDDSQLPKDRFSAERLKGVDSTLKIQPAKLEDSAVYLCASSSDRGREKLFFGSGTQLSVL.